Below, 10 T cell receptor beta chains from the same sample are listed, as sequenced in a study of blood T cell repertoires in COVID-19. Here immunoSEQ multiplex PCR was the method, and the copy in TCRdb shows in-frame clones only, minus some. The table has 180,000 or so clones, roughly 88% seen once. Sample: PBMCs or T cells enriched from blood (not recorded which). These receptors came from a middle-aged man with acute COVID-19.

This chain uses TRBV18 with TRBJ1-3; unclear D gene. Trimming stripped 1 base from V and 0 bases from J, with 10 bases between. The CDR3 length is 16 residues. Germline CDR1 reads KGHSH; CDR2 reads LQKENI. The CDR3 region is CASSPLATFSGNTIYF. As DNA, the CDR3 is TGTGCCAGCTCACCACTAGCGACATTCTCTGGAAACACCATATATTTT.

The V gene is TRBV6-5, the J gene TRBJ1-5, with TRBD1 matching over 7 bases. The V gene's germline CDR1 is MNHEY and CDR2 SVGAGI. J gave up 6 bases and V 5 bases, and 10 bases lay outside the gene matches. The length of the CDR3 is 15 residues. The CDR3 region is CASSLTGIGGQPQHF. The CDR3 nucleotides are TGTGCCAGCAGTCTGACAGGGATCGGAGGTCAGCCCCAGCATTTT.

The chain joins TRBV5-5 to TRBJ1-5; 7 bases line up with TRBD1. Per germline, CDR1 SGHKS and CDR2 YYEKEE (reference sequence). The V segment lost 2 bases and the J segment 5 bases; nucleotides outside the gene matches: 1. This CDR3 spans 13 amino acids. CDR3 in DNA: TGTGCCAGCAGCTTTACAGGGGATCAGCCCCAGCATTTT. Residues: CASSFTGDQPQHF.

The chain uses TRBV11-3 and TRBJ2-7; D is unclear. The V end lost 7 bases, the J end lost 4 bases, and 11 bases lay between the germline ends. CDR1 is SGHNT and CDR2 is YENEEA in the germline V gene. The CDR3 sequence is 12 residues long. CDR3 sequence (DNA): TGTGCCAGCACCAGCACTACTTACGAGCAGTACTTC. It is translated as CASTSTTYEQYF.

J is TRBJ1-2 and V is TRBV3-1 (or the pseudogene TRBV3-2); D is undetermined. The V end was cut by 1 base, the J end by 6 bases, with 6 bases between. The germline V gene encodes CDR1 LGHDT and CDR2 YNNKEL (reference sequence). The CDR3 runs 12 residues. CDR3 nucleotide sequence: TGTGCCAGCAGCCAAGGTATTAATGGCTACACCTTC. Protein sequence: CASSQGINGYTF.

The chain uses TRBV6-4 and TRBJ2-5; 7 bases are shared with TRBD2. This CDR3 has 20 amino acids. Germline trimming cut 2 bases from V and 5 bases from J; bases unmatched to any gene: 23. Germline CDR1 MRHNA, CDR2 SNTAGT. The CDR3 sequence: CASSDVLVSYSAGARETQYF. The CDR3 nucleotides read TGTGCCAGCAGTGACGTCTTGGTTTCTTATTCGGCGGGAGCTAGGGAGACCCAGTACTTC.

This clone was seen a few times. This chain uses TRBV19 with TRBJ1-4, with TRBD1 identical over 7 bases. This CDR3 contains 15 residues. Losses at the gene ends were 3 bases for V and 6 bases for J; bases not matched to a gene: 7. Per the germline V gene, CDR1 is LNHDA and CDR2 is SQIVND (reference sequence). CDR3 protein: CASSIQQGVDEKLFF. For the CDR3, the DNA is TGTGCCAGTAGTATTCAGCAGGGGGTGGATGAAAAACTGTTTTTT. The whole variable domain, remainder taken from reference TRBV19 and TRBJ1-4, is DGGITQSPKYLFRKEGQNVTLSCEQNLNHDAMYWYRQDPGQGLRLIYYSQIVNDFQKGDIAEGYSVSREKKESFPLTVTSAQKNPTAFYLCASSIQQGVDEKLFFGSGTQLSVL.

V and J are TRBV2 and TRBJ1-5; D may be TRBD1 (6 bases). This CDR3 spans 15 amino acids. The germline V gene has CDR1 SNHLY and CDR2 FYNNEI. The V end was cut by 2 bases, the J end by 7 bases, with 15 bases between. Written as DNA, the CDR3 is TGTGCCAGCAGTGAAACGGACAGATCGGGACAGCCCCAGCATTTT. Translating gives CASSETDRSGQPQHF.

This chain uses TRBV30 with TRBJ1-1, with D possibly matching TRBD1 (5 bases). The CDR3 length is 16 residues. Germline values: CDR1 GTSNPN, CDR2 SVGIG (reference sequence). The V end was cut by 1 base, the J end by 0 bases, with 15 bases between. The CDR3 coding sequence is TGTGCCTGGAGTGGGGGCAAGGTTGGTGTGAACACTGAAGCTTTCTTT. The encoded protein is CAWSGGKVGVNTEAFF.

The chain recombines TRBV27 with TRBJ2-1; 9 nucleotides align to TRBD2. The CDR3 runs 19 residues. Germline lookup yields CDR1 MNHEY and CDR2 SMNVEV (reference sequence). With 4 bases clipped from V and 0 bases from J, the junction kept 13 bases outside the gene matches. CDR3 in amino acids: CASSYDPRLAANSYNEQFF. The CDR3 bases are TGTGCCAGCAGTTACGACCCCCGACTAGCGGCCAACTCCTACAATGAGCAGTTCTTC.